A single sample gave rise to the 11 T cell receptor beta chains below, sequenced in a study of blood T cell repertoires in COVID-19. Here immunoSEQ multiplex PCR was the method, and the copy in TCRdb shows in-frame clones only, minus some. This sample has around 91,000 clones; around 79% occur once, and the top ten carry around a sixth. Sequenced material: peripheral blood. The receptors originated from a woman of 80 years or more with active or convalescent COVID-19.

The chain carries TRBV10-2 and TRBJ2-1; 11 bases match TRBD2. The CDR3 loop spans 17 amino acids. Germline V gene sequence: CDR1 WSHSY, CDR2 SAAADI. The V segment lost 5 bases and the J segment 4 bases; nucleotides outside the gene matches: 10. Here the CDR3 DNA reads TGCGCCAGCAGTCCCTTCTCGGGACTAGCGGCGTACAATGAGCAGTTCTTC. The encoded protein is CASSPFSGLAAYNEQFF.

The table lists this clone with a count of one. The chain links TRBV2 to TRBJ1-6; possible D gene TRBD1, 5 bases. The CDR3 is 12 residues long. The germline V and J ends were trimmed by 6 bases and 11 bases, with 11 bases remaining between them. CDR1 is SNHLY and CDR2 is FYNNEI in the germline V gene. As DNA, the CDR3 is TGTGCCAGCAGCGCTCAGGGCCCACCCCTCCACTTT. It is translated as CASSAQGPPLHF.

The chain joins TRBV24-1 to TRBJ2-1, with 8 positions matching TRBD1. Looked up from germline, CDR1 is KGHDR and CDR2 is SFDVKD. The CDR3 extends over 16 amino acids. After removal of 2 bases from V and 3 bases from J, the junction contained 5 bases not matched to a gene. The CDR3 DNA sequence: TGTGCCACCAGTGATTCCAGGGGGCTAAGCTACAATGAGCAGTTCTTC. This gives the protein CATSDSRGLSYNEQFF.

This clone was counted ten times or more. V is TRBV7-3 and J is TRBJ2-1, with 8 bases fitting TRBD2. The CDR3 has 14 residues. Germline CDR1 SGHTA, CDR2 FQGTGA. V gave up 1 base and J gave up 7 bases; unmatched junction bases: 3. Here the CDR3 reads CASSLMASGNEQFF. Written as DNA, the CDR3 is TGTGCCAGCAGCTTAATGGCTAGCGGGAATGAGCAGTTCTTC. Supplemented by reference TRBV7-3 and TRBJ2-1, the full variable domain reads GAGVSQTPSNKVTEKGKYVELRCDPISGHTALYWYRQSLGQGPEFLIYFQGTGAADDSGLPNDRFFAVRPEGSVSTLKIQRTERGDSAVYLCASSLMASGNEQFFGPGTRLTVL.

The chain carries TRBV29-1 and TRBJ1-2; 10 nucleotides line up with TRBD1. CDR1 and CDR2 from the germline V gene are SQVTM and ANQGSEA. Losses at the gene ends were 2 bases for V and 4 bases for J; bases not matched to a gene: 13. The CDR3 spans 17 residues. CDR3 amino acids: CSVEWDRGQLSGYGYTF. CDR3 DNA sequence: TGCAGCGTTGAATGGGACAGGGGTCAGCTATCGGGCTATGGCTACACCTTC.

V gene TRBV11-2 combines with J gene TRBJ1-1, with D tentatively TRBD1 (5 bases). Germline V gene lookup returns CDR1 SGHAT and CDR2 FQNNGV. Trimming pared 1 base from V and 1 base from J, leaving 10 bases between. This CDR3 has 15 amino acids. The CDR3 nucleotides are TGTGCCAGCAGCTTAGGGTCCCAGGGGAACACTGAAGCTTTCTTT. It is translated as CASSLGSQGNTEAFF.

The chain couples TRBV5-5 to TRBJ1-1, with TRBD1 matching over 7 bases. The CDR3 totals 14 residues. Germline CDR1 SGHKS, CDR2 YYEKEE (reference sequence). V shed 4 bases and J 5 bases; nucleotides not matched to a gene: 8. Here the CDR3 DNA reads TGTGCCAGCAGCATAACTTCAGGGGGAACTGAAGCTTTCTTT. This codes for CASSITSGGTEAFF.

The genes are TRBV6-6 and TRBJ1-1; the match to TRBD1 covers 7 bases. This CDR3 region has 15 residues. The J segment lost 5 bases and the V segment lost 2 bases, leaving 8 bases of the junction unmatched. CDR1 MNHNY and CDR2 SVGAGI come from the germline V gene (reference sequence). In DNA, the CDR3 is TGTGCCAGCAGTTACGCCCGACAGGGCGGAACTGAAGCTTTCTTT. This sequence encodes CASSYARQGGTEAFF.

The chain combines TRBV3-1 (or the pseudogene TRBV3-2) with TRBJ1-4, with a weak D call TRBD1 (5 bases). The CDR3 is made up of 13 amino acids. V was shortened by 3 bases and J by 12 bases, with 14 bases between the two germline ends. Germline CDR1 LGHDT, CDR2 YNNKEL (reference sequence). This CDR3 reads CASSHRQPQELFF. The CDR3 DNA sequence: TGTGCCAGCAGCCACCGACAGCCCCAGGAACTGTTTTTT.

The V gene is TRBV4-1, the J gene TRBJ2-1; possible D gene TRBD1, 5 bases. Trimming removed 1 base at V and 4 bases at J, with 11 bases between. From germline, CDR1 is MGHRA and CDR2 YSYEKL. The CDR3 covers 15 residues. CDR3 in amino acids: CASSQAGLDYNEQFF. CDR3 DNA sequence: TGCGCCAGCAGCCAAGCAGGGTTGGATTACAATGAGCAGTTCTTC.

The chain employs TRBV5-4 and TRBJ1-1; perhaps TRBD1 as D (5 bases). Germline V lookup: CDR1 SGHNT, CDR2 YYREEE (reference sequence). Trimming left V 5 bases short and J 6 bases short, with 11 bases between. CDR3 length: 12 residues. The CDR3 reads CASSGAGAEAFF. CDR3 bases: TGTGCCAGCAGTGGGGCGGGGGCTGAAGCTTTCTTT.